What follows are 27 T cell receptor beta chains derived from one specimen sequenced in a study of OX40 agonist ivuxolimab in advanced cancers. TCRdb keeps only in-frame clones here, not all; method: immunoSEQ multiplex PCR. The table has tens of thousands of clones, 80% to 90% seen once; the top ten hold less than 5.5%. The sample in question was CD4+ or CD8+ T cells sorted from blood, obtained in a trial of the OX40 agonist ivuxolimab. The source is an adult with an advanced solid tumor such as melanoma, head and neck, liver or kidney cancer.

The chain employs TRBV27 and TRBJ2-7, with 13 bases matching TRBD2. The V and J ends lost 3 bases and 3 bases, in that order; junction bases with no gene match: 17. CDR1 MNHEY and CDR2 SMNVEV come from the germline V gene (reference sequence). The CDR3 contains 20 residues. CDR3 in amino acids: CASSFRDTSGRAGEVYEQYF. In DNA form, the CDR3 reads TGTGCCAGCAGTTTTCGGGATACTAGCGGGAGGGCCGGGGAAGTCTACGAGCAGTACTTC.

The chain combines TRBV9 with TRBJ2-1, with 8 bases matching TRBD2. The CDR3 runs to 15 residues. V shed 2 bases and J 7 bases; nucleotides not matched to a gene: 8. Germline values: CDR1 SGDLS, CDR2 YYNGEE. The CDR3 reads CASSVSSGYGNEQFF. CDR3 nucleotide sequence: TGTGCCAGCAGCGTCTCTAGCGGGTACGGAAATGAGCAGTTCTTC.

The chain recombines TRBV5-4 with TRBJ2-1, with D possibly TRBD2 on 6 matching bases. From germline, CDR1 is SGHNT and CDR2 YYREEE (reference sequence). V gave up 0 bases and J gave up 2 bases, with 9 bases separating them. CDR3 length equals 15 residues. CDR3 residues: CASSLDSGTYNEQFF. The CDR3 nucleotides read TGTGCCAGCAGCTTGGATAGCGGAACCTACAATGAGCAGTTCTTC.

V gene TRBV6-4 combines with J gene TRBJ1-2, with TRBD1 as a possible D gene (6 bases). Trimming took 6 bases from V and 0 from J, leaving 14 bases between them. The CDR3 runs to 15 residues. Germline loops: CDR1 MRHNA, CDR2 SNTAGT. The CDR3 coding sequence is TGTGCCAGCAGAGTAGCGGACAGAGCTAACTATGGCTACACCTTC. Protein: CASRVADRANYGYTF.

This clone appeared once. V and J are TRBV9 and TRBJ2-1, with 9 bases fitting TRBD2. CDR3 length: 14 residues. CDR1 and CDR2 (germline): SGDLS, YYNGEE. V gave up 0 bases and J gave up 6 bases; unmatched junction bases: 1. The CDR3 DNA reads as TGTGCCAGCAGCGTAGTTAGCGGGAGCAATGAGCAGTTCTTC. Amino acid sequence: CASSVVSGSNEQFF.

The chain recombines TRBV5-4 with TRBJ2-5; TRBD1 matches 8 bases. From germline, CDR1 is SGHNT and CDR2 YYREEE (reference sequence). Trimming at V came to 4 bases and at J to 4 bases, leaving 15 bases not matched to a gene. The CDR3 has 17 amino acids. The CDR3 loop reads CASSPVPGQGGLETQYF. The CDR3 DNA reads TGTGCCAGCAGCCCCGTACCAGGACAGGGTGGTCTAGAGACCCAGTACTTC.

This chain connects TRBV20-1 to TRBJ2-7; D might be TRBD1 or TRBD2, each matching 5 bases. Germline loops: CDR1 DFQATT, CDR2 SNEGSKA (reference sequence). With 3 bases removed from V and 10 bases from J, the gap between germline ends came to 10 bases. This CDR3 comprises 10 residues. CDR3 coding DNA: TGCAGTGCTAGGTATGGGGGACAGTACTTC. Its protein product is CSARYGGQYF.

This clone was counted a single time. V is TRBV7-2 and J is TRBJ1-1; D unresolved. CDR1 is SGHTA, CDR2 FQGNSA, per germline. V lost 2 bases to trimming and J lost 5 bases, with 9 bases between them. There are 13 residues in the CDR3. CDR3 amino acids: CASSLTMGTEAFF. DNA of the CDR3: TGTGCCAGCAGCTTAACGATGGGGACTGAAGCTTTCTTT.

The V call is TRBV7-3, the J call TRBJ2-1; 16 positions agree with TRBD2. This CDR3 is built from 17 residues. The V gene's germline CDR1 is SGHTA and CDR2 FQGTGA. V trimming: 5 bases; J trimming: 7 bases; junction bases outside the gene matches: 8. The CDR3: CASSQGLAGGPGNEQFF. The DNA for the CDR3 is TGTGCCAGCAGCCAGGGACTAGCGGGAGGGCCGGGTAATGAGCAGTTCTTC.

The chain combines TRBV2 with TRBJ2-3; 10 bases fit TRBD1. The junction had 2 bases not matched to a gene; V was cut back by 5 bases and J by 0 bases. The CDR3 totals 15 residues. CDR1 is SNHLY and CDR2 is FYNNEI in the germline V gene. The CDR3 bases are TGTGCCAGCAGTCGGGACAGGGGAAGCACAGATACGCAGTATTTT. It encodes CASSRDRGSTDTQYF.

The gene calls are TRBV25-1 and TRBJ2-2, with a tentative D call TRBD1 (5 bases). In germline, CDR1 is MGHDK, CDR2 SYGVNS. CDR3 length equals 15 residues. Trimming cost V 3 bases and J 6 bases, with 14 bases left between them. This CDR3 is CASSDPGHGPGELFF. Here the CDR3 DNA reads TGTGCCAGCAGTGATCCTGGACATGGCCCCGGGGAGCTGTTTTTT.

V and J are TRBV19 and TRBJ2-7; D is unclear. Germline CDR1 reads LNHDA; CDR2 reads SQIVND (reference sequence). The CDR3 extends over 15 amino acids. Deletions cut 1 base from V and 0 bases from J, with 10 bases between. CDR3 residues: CASSIGQVSSYEQYF. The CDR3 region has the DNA TGTGCCAGTAGTATAGGCCAGGTGAGCTCCTACGAGCAGTACTTC.

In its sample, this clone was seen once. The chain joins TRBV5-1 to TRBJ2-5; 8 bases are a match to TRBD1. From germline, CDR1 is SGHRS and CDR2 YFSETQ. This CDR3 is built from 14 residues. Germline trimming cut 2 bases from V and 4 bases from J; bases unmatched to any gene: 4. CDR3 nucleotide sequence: TGCGCCAGCAGCTTACAGGGGGTGGGAGAGACCCAGTACTTC. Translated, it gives CASSLQGVGETQYF.

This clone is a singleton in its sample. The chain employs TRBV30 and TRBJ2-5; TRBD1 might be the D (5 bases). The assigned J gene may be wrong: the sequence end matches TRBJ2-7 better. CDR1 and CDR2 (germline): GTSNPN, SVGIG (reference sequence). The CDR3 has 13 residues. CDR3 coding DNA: TGTGCCTGGAGTGCACAGGTTCGGTACGAGCAGTACTTC. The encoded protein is CAWSAQVRYEQYF.

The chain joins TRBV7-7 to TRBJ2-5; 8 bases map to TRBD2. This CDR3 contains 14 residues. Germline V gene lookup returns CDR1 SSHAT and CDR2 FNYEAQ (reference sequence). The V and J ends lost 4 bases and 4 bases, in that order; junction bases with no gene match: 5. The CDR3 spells CASSSTLAGETQYF. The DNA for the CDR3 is TGTGCCAGCAGCTCCACTCTAGCGGGAGAGACCCAGTACTTC.

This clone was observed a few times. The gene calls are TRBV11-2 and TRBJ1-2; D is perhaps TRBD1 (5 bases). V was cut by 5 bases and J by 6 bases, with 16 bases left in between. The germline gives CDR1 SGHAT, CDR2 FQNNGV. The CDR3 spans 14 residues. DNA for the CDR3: TGTGCCAGCAGCCGGCAGGGCCGAAGGGATGGCTACACCTTC. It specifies CASSRQGRRDGYTF.

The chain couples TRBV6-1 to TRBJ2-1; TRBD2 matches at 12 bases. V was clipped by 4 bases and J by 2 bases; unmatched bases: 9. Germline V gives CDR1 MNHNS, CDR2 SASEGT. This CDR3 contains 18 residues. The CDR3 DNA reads TGTGCCAGCAGTGCCAAGACTAGCGGGAGCCCGACCTACAATGAGCAGTTCTTC. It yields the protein CASSAKTSGSPTYNEQFF.

The CDR3 DNA reads TGCGCCAGCAGCTTGATCGCAGGGGGCAAGAACACTGAAGCTTTCTTT. It specifies CASSLIAGGKNTEAFF. The chain joins TRBV5-1 to TRBJ1-1; 8 bases map to TRBD1. The CDR3 length is 16 residues. Looked up from germline, CDR1 is SGHRS and CDR2 is YFSETQ. J gave up 1 base and V 1 base, and 6 bases lay outside the gene matches.

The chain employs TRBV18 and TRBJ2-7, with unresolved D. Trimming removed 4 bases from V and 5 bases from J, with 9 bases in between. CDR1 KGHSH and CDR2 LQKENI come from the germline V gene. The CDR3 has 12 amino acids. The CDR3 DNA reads TGTGCCAGCTCACTACAGTCCCACGAGCAGTACTTC. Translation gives CASSLQSHEQYF. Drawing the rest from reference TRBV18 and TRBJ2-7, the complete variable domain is NAGVMQNPRHLVRRRGQEARLRCSPMKGHSHVYWYRQLPEEGLKFMVYLQKENIIDESGMPKERFSAEFPKEGPSILRIQQVVRGDSAAYFCASSLQSHEQYFGPGTRLTVT.

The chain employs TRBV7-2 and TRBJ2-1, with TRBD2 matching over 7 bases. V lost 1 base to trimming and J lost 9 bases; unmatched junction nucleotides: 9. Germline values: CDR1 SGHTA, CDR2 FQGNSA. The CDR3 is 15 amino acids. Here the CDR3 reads CASSLGGLGRAEQFF. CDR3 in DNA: TGTGCCAGCAGCTTAGGCGGACTAGGTAGGGCTGAGCAGTTCTTC. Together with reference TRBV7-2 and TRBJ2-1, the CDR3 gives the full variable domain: GAGVSQSPSNKVTEKGKDVELRCDPISGHTALYWYRQSLGQGLEFLIYFQGNSAPDKSGLPSDRFSAERTGGSVSTLTIQRTQQEDSAVYLCASSLGGLGRAEQFFGPGTRLTVL.

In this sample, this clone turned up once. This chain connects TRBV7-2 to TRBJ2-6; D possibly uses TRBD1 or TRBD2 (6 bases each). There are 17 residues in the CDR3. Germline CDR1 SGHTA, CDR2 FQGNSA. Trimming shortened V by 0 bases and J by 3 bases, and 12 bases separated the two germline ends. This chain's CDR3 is CASSLAYGGRGANVLTF. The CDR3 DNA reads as TGTGCCAGCAGCTTAGCGTATGGGGGGCGTGGGGCCAACGTCCTGACTTTC.

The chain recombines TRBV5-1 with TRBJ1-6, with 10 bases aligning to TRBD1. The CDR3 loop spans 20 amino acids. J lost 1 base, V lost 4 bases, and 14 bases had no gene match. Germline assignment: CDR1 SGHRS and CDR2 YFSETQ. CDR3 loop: CASSASGTGEMRSYNSPLHF. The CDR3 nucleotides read TGCGCCAGCAGCGCTTCCGGGACAGGGGAAATGAGATCCTATAATTCACCCCTCCACTTT.

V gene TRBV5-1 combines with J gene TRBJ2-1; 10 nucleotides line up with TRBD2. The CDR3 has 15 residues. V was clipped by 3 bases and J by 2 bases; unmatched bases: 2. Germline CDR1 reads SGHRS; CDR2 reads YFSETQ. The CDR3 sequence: CASSWTSGAYNEQFF. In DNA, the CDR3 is TGCGCCAGCAGCTGGACTAGCGGCGCCTACAATGAGCAGTTCTTC. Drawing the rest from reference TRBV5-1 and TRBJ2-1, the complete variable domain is KAGVTQTPRYLIKTRGQQVTLSCSPISGHRSVSWYQQTPGQGLQFLFEYFSETQRNKGNFPGRFSGRQFSNSRSEMNVSTLELGDSALYLCASSWTSGAYNEQFFGPGTRLTVL.

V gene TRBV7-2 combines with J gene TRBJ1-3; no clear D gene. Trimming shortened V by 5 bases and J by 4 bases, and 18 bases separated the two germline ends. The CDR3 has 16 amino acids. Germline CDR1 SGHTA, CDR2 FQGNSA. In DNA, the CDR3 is TGTGCCAGCAGCCTCGTCGGAGCGGGCCCGGGAAACACCATATATTTT. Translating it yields CASSLVGAGPGNTIYF.

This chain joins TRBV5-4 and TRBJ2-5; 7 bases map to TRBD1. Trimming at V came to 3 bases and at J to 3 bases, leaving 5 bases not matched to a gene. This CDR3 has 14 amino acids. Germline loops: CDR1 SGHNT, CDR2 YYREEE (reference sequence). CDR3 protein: CASSSQGLKETQYF. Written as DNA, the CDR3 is TGTGCCAGCAGCTCACAGGGGCTAAAAGAGACCCAGTACTTC. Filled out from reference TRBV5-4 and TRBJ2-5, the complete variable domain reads ETGVTQSPTHLIKTRGQQVTLRCSSQSGHNTVSWYQQALGQGPQFIFQYYREEENGRGNFPPRFSGLQFPNYSSELNVNALELDDSALYLCASSSQGLKETQYFGPGTRLLVL.

The CDR3 DNA reads as TGCGCCAGCAGCTTGGGAGGACTAGCGGGAATGGAGACCCAGTACTTC. Its translation is CASSLGGLAGMETQYF. J is TRBJ2-5 and V is TRBV5-1; 12 positions agree with TRBD2. V gave up 0 bases and J gave up 5 bases; unmatched junction bases: 5. CDR3 length: 16 residues. Germline-derived CDR1 and CDR2 are SGHRS and YFSETQ.

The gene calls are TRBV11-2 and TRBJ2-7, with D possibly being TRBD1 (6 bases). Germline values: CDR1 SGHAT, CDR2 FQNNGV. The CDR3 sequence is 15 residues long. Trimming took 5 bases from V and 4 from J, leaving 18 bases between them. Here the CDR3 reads CASSADWVRGYEQYF. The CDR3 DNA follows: TGTGCCAGCAGCGCAGACTGGGTCAGGGGATACGAGCAGTACTTC.